This T cell receptor (beta chain) derives from a study of tissue T cells after allogeneic stem cell transplantation. Assay used: immunoSEQ multiplex PCR; TCRdb lists only in-frame clones, some missing. The data hold about 9,800 clones, with approximately 59% observed a single time. The sample holds a few counts of this clone. This CDR3 is built from 16 residues. Germline CDR1 is MNHEY and CDR2 is SVGAGI. V lost 3 bases and J lost 4; bases outside the gene matches: 9. The receptor was derived from a woman aged 18 to 50 with breast cancer. The source material was tissue from the ileum, sampled at autopsy. The rearrangement joins TRBV6-5 to TRBJ2-5, with TRBD2 matching 9 bases. The CDR3 protein is CASSYWAGGPSETQYF. The CDR3 nucleotides read TGTGCCAGCAGTTATTGGGCGGGAGGGCCCTCAGAGACCCAGTACTTC.